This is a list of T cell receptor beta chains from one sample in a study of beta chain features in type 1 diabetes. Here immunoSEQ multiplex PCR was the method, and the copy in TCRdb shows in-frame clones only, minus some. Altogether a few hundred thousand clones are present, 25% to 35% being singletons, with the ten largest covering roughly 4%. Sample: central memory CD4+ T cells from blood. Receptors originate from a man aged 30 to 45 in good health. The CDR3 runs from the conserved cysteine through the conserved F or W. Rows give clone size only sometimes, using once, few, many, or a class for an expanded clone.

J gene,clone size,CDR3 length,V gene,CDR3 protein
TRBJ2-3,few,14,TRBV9,CASSAGHGTDTQYF
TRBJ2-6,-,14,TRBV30,CAWSVLSGANVLTF
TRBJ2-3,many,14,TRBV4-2,CASSQGQAADTQYF
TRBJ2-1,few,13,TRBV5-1,CASSANRFGEQFF
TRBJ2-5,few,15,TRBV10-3,CAISPNRDSQETQYF
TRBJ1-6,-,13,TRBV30,CAWRSLGNSPLHF
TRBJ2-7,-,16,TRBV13,CASSLARGIGSYEQYF
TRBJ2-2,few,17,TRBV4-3,CASSQEEIGWRTGELFF
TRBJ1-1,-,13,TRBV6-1,CASSPTLYTEAFF
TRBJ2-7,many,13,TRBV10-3,CAISASGGYEQYF
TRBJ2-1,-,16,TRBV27,CASSPLGQGPYNEQFF
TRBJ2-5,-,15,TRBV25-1,CASSPPRAGGETQYF
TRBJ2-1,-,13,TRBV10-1,CASSESGSGEQFF
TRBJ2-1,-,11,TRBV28,CASRRSNEQFF
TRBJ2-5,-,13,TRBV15,CATSRDKGETQYF
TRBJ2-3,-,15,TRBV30,CAWSAPRSSTDTQYF
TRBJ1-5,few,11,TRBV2,CASTGTSVQHF
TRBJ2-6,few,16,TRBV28,CASSLSSLSGANVLTF
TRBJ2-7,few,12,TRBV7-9,CASSASSYEQYF
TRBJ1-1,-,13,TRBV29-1,CSVEDRGAIGAFF
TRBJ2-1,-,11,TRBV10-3,CASGQGYEQFF
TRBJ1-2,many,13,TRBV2,CASSDGVNYGYTF
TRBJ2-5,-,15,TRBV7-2,CASSRDRGNQETQYF
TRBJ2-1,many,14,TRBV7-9,CASRPGQGYNEQFF
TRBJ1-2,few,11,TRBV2,CATSRNYGYTF
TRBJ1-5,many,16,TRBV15,CATSRGGQLRDQPQHF
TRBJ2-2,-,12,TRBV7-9,CASSLGPGELFF
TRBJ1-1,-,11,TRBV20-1,CSARDYTEAFF
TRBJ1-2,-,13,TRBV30,CAWTFSPGYGYTF
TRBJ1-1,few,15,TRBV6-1,CASSARQGTNTEAFF
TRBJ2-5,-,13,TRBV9,CASSVASSGAQYF
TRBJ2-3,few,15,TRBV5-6,CASSRTGGKSDTQYF
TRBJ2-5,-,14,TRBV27,CASSFWGEGETQYF
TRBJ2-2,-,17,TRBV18,CASSPPKGSPFTGELFF
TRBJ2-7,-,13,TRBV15,CATSREQGYEQYF
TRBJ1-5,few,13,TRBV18,CASSPTRDQPQHF
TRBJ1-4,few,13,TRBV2,CAGAGLDAEKLFF
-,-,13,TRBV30,CAWSTRVSYEQYF
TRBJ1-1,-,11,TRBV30,CAWRGNTEAFF
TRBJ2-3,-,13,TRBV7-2,CASSSALWDTQYF
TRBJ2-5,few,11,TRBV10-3,CAMGQAGAQYF
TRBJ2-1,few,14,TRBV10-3,CAISGEGGSSEQFF
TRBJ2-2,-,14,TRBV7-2,CASTITGSGGELFF
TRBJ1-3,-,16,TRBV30,CAWREAGGYSGNTIYF
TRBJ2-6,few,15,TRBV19,CASTLEGGRANVLTF